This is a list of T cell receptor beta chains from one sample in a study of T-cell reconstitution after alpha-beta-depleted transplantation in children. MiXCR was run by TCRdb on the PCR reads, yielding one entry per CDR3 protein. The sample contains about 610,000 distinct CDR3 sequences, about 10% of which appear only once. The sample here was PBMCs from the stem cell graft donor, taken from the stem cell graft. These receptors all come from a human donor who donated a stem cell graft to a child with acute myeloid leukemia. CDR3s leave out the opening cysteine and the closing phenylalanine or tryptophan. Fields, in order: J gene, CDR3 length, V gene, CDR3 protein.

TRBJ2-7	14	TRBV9	ASSVSPRDRIYEQY
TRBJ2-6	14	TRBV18	ASSGTRNSGANVLT
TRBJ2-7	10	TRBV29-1	SVGELAGKQY
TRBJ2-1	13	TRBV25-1	ASRKASGGQYEQF
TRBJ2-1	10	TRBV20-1	SPTTSGSFQF
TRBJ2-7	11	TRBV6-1	ASSPSGTKEQY
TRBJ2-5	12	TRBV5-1	ASTYLWGGETQY
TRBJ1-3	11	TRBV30	AWSSDSGNTIY
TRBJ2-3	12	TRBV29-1	SVEPAGGTDTQY
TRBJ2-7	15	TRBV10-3	AISESAAVPRSYEQY
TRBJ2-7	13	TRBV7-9	ASSPGLAVIYEQY
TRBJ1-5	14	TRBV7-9	ASSLTTDYSNQPQH
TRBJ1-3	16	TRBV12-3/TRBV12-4	ASSLFLGQGDAGNTIY
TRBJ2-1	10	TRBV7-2	ASSWTRNEQF
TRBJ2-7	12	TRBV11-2	ASSSTAGAPEQY
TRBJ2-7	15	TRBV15	ATSRGTGTGGIYEQY
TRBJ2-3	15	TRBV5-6	ASSQDRGSSRTDTQY
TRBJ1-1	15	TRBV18	ASSSLPGTGVYTEAF
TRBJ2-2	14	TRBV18	ASSPSGQEDTGELF
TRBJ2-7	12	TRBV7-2	ASSFNRQAYEQY
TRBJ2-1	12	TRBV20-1	SAPIPDRGHEQF
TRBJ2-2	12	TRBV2	ASSEAEITGELF
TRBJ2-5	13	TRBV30	AWSVLAAGQETQY
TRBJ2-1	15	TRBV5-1	ASSPFGGGGSYNEQF
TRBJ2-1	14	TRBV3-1	ASSPSWDRAVNEQF
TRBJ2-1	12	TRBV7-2	ASSLMSRGNEQF
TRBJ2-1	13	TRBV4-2	ASSPISGGYNEQF
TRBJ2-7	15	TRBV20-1	CARDKFGGPGSYEQY
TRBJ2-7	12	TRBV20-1	SALRLVVNYEQY
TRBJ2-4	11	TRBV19	ASSAGQFSIQY
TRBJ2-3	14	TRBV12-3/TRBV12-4	ASRGGLAGFTDTQY
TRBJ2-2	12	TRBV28	ASSFRGFTGELF
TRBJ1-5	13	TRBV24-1	ATSDPRGLSQPQH
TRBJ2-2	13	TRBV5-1	ASSSTAANTGELF
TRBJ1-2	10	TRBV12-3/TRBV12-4	ASSPTVYGYT
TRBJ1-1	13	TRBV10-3	AILADRGMNTEAF
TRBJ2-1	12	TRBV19	ASSVQVTYNEQF
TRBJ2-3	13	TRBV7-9	ASSQPGPGHDTQY
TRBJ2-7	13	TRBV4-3	ASSQTGRNDYEQY
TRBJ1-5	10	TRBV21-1	ASRVGIQPQH
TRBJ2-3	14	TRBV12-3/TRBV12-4	ASSFSQRGHTDTQY
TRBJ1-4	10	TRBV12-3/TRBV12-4	ASSSVDEKLF
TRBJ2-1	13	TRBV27	ASSIQGASYNEQF
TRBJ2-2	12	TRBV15	ATSSDAGGGELF
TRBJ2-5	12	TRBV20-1	SAGLPGLGETQY
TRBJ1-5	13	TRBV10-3	AISDQDRGLQPQH
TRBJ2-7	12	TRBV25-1	ASKAGGSSYEQY
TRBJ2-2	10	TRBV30	AWGPGTGELF
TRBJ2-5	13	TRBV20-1	SAPRRLAGRETQY
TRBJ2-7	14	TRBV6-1	ASRDTGAGLAAEQY
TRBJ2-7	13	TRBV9	ASSPHAGGSYEQY
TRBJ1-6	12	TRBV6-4	ASSPQGWNSPLH
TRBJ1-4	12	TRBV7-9	ASSLQGRDEKLF
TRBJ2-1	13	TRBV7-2	ASSMGLAEGREQF
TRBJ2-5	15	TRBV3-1	ASSLGGLAEAQETQY
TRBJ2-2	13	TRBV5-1	ASSLFGSDTGELF
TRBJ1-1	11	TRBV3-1	ASIPIRGTEAF
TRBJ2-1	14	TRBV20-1	SARIWAGLGYNEQF
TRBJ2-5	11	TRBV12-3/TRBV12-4	ASSFGIQETQY